Listed here are 30 T cell receptor beta chains from one sample, sequenced in a study of tumor and adjacent non-tumor tissue in lung cancer. Three rounds of nested PCR, following a modified ARM-PCR protocol, produced the TCRbeta library. TCRdb re-analysed the multiplex PCR reads in MiXCR, keeping a single row per CDR3 protein. This table has approximately 82,000 distinct CDR3 sequences, over 65% appearing once. RNA was extracted from bulk tissue without any cell sorting. Distant lung tissue was collected more than 3 cm away from the tumor edge. The material sequenced was distant non-tumor lung tissue. These receptor sequences come from a man between 65 and 85 years old with non-small cell lung cancer.

This clonotype was counted between two and nine times. A read error is likely, as this CDR3 ends without the conserved phenylalanine or tryptophan. The rearrangement links TRBV10-1 to TRBJ2-4; no clear D. Per germline, CDR1 WNHNN and CDR2 SYGVQD (reference sequence). V lost 3 bases, J lost 0 bases, and 6 bases lay in between. The CDR3 contains 14 residues. The CDR3 loop is CASSEDIAKNIQYL. CDR3 in DNA: TGCGCCAGCAGTGAAGACATAGCCAAAAACATTCAGTACTTA.

Notes on this clonotype: A read error may account for a junction end that differs from germline. The rearrangement uses TRBV5-6 and TRBJ2-7; TRBD1 agrees at 8 bases. The CDR3 is 16 amino acids. Germline-derived CDR1 and CDR2 are SGHDT and YYEEEE. In DNA form, the CDR3 reads TGCGCCAGTAGCTCCGTTGTCCGGGACAGGACCTGCGAGCATTACTTC. This sequence encodes CASSSVVRDRTCEHYF. Complete variable domain (other parts from reference TRBV5-6 and TRBJ2-7): DAGVTQSPTHLIKTRGQQVTLRCSPKSGHDTVSWYQQALGQGPQFIFQYYEEEERQRGNFPDRFSGHQFPNYSSELNVNALLLGDSALYLCASSSVVRDRTCEHYFGPGTRLTVT.

Concerning this clonotype itself: The missing conserved phenylalanine or tryptophan at the end of this CDR3 makes a read error likely. The rearrangement uses TRBV11-1 and TRBJ2-2, with TRBD1 as a possible D gene (5 bases). Germline V gene sequence: CDR1 SGHAT, CDR2 FQDESV (reference sequence). This CDR3 contains 17 residues. CDR3 bases: TGTGTCAGCAGCTTAGGGCGCTGGACACTAAACACCGGGGAGCTGTTTCTT. Its protein is CVSSLGRWTLNTGELFL.

This clonotype was seen many times. The chain combines TRBV5-5 with TRBJ2-7; D may be TRBD1 (6 bases). The V gene lost 0 bases and the J gene lost 2 bases, with 12 bases spanning the gap. Germline V gene lookup returns CDR1 SGHKS and CDR2 YYEKEE (reference sequence). This CDR3 is built from 15 residues. For the CDR3, the DNA is TGTGCCAGCAGCTTGGCTGGGACAATTGCCTACGAGCAGTACTTC. It yields the protein CASSLAGTIAYEQYF.

About this clonotype: At one boundary the junction diverges from the germline segment, which might be a read error. This chain connects TRBV11-2 to TRBJ2-7; tentative D call: TRBD1 (6 bases). In germline, CDR1 is SGHAT, CDR2 FQNNGV. The CDR3 contains 15 residues. The CDR3 sequence is CAGSLDRGGRYERHF. The CDR3 DNA reads as TGTGCCGGCAGCTTAGATCGAGGGGGACGGTACGAGCGGCACTTC. Full variable domain (missing parts from reference TRBV11-2 and TRBJ2-7): EAGVAQSPRYKIIEKRQSVAFWCNPISGHATLYWYQQILGQGPKLLIQFQNNGVVDDSQLPKDRFSAERLKGVDSTLKIQPAKLEDSAVYLCAGSLDRGGRYERHFGPGTRLTVT.

Comment on this clonotype: Germline and junction disagree at one end, which may indicate a read error. The chain combines TRBV10-3 with TRBJ2-5; TRBD2 matches at 8 bases. CDR1 is ENHRY, CDR2 SYGVKD, per germline. CDR3 length: 19 amino acids. The CDR3 spells CAISAHPSTSVIAVETQYF. The CDR3 bases are TGTGCCATCAGTGCTCATCCTTCGACTAGCGTAATTGCGGTGGAGACCCAATACTTC.

Remarks on this clonotype: Its ends do not fully match the called genes, so a read error is possible. The V gene is TRBV16, the J gene TRBJ1-6; D remains unclear. Looked up from germline, CDR1 is KGHSY and CDR2 is FQNENV. The CDR3 covers 13 residues. Written as DNA, the CDR3 is TGTGCCAGCAGTCCAACTAAGAATTCACCCCGCCACTTT. Protein product: CASSPTKNSPRHF.

With respect to this clonotype: A much larger clone differs by one base, so this may be a read error. V and J are TRBV5-4 and TRBJ2-2; the D call may be TRBD1 or TRBD2 (5 bases each). CDR1 and CDR2 from the germline V gene are SGHNT and YYREEE (reference sequence). There are 14 residues in the CDR3. Trimming stripped 0 bases from V and 9 bases from J, with 12 bases between. Here the CDR3 reads CASSLGGLTWELFF. The CDR3 DNA follows: TGTGCCAGCAGCTTGGGGGGGTTAACCTGGGAGCTGTTTTTT.

This clonotype was detected many times. The chain couples TRBV2 to TRBJ2-1; no definite D call. The V and J ends lost 6 bases and 4 bases respectively, with 4 bases between them. Germline V lookup: CDR1 SNHLY, CDR2 FYNNEI. CDR3 length: 11 residues. The chain's CDR3 is CASRTYNEQFF. The CDR3 DNA sequence: TGTGCCAGCAGAACTTACAATGAGCAGTTCTTC.

With regard to this clonotype: Without the conserved terminal phenylalanine or tryptophan, this CDR3 likely stems from a read error. This chain uses TRBV29-1 with TRBJ2-7, with D possibly TRBD2 on 5 matching bases. V was pared by 4 bases and J by 10 bases, with 17 bases between. The CDR3 length is 12 residues. Germline loops: CDR1 SQVTM, CDR2 ANQGSEA. The CDR3 loop is CSVGSSFYEQYL. The CDR3 DNA follows: TGCAGCGTTGGTTCTAGCTTCTATGAACAGTACCTC.

For this clonotype: One end of the junction varies from germline; a read error may be responsible. The CDR3 region is CTISAEQSHGYAF. The CDR3 region has the DNA TGTACCATAAGTGCTGAGCAAAGCCACGGCTACGCCTTC. The gene calls are TRBV10-3 and TRBJ1-2; D not resolved. Germline-derived CDR1 and CDR2 are ENHRY and SYGVKD. The CDR3 contains 13 residues.

This clonotype was seen at least ten times. The chain joins TRBV6-1 to TRBJ2-1, with 11 bases lining up with TRBD1. Germline values: CDR1 MNHNS, CDR2 SASEGT. Trimming at V came to 6 bases and at J to 8 bases, leaving 9 bases not matched to a gene. The CDR3 has 15 residues. CDR3 region: CASRYRDRGYDEQFF. CDR3 in DNA: TGTGCCAGCAGGTACCGGGACAGGGGGTATGATGAGCAGTTCTTC.

Comments on this clonotype: The junction does not match germline at one end; this may be a read error. The chain combines TRBV11-3 with TRBJ2-1; D remains unclear. CDR1 and CDR2 from the germline V gene are SGHNT and YENEEA. The CDR3 is made up of 15 amino acids. The CDR3 DNA is TGTGCCAGCAGCTCCCAGAGTACGGGTGAGGATGAGCAGTTATTC. Encoded protein: CASSSQSTGEDEQLF.

As concerns this clonotype: An end of the junction does not agree with germline; a read error may underlie this. This chain joins TRBV4-1 and TRBJ2-5; 7 positions match TRBD1. The length of the CDR3 is 17 residues. The V gene's germline CDR1 is MGHRA and CDR2 YSYEKL. This CDR3 reads CVSSQEDSEGAWETQYF. CDR3 nucleotides: TGCGTCAGCAGCCAAGAGGATAGCGAGGGGGCCTGGGAGACCCAGTACTTC.

The chain couples TRBV20-1 to TRBJ2-1; the D gene is possibly TRBD1 (5 bases). There are 13 residues in the CDR3. The germline V gene has CDR1 DFQATT and CDR2 SNEGSKA (reference sequence). Trimming removed 8 bases from V and 15 bases from J, with 26 bases in between. The CDR3 is CSSTGPLSDVGFF. For the CDR3, the DNA is TGCAGTTCCACAGGCCCCCTCAGCGACGTGGGGTTCTTC.

The count of this clonotype is one. Likely a read error: the CDR3 ends without its conserved phenylalanine or tryptophan. The DNA is omitted, as the CDR3 cannot be located on it reliably, and the CDR3 follows TCRdb's listing. This chain connects TRBV11-1 to TRBJ2-1. The CDR3 spans 13 amino acids, including both terminal residues. Germline loops: CDR1 SGHAT, CDR2 FQDESV (reference sequence). CDR3 sequence reads: CASSFIRYNEQLL.

Worth noting for this clonotype: A much larger clonotype is one base distant, so this may be a read error. The gene calls are TRBV6-1 and TRBJ2-1; D may be TRBD1 (7 bases). Germline V lookup: CDR1 MNHNS, CDR2 SASEGT. This CDR3 contains 14 residues. The CDR3 region is CASVWRGPRDEQLF. DNA for the CDR3: TGTGCCAGCGTATGGAGGGGGCCCCGAGATGAGCAGCTCTTC.

Remarks on this clonotype: Sequence at one end of the junction differs from germline and may be a read error. The chain recombines TRBV29-1 with TRBJ2-3, with 8 nucleotides matching TRBD2. CDR3 length: 14 amino acids. Germline V gene lookup returns CDR1 SQVTM and CDR2 ANQGSEA. Here the CDR3 DNA reads TGCAGCGCCGCCGGGACTAGAGGCAAAGATATGCAGTATTTT. Amino acids: CSAAGTRGKDMQYF.

Worth noting for this clonotype: The conserved phenylalanine or tryptophan is not found at the CDR3 terminus, so this likely reflects a read error. This chain connects TRBV4-1 to TRBJ2-7; possible D gene TRBD2, 6 bases. Germline CDR1 is MGHRA and CDR2 is YSYEKL. The V end was cut by 4 bases, the J end by 5 bases, with 18 bases between. This CDR3 is 15 amino acids long. The CDR3 DNA reads as TGCGCCAGCAGCCTTGGAGGGGTGAGGGACGACGAGCAGTACTAC. Translated, it gives CASSLGGVRDDEQYY.

The CDR3 region has the DNA TGTGCCAGCGACTTATACACATATCGCTACACCTTC. Its translation is CASDLYTYRYTF. The chain links TRBV11-1 to TRBJ1-2; D is ambiguous. CDR1 SGHAT and CDR2 FQDESV come from the germline V gene (reference sequence). This CDR3 spans 12 amino acids. V lost 8 bases to trimming and J lost 9 bases, with 16 bases between them.

About this clonotype: A read error may produce the germline difference seen at one junction end. The V call is TRBV6-5, the J call TRBJ2-5, with D possibly matching TRBD1 (6 bases). This CDR3 is built from 15 residues. The germline gives CDR1 MNHEY, CDR2 SVGAGI. In nucleotides, the CDR3 is TGTGCCAGCAGTCACAGGGTTGGGGGCCATGAGACCCAATACTTC. Translating gives CASSHRVGGHETQYF.

Concerning this clonotype itself: Sequence at one end of the junction differs from germline and may be a read error. The chain recombines TRBV29-1 with TRBJ2-3; 9 positions match TRBD1. Germline CDR1 is SQVTM and CDR2 is ANQGSEA. The CDR3 runs 17 residues. The chain's CDR3 is CILLPYVTGGDTDTHYF. DNA of the CDR3: TGCATTTTACTCCCATATGTGACAGGGGGGGACACAGATACGCACTATTTT.

The chain combines TRBV29-1 with TRBJ1-2; D is uncertain. The CDR3 is made up of 14 amino acids. Germline V lookup: CDR1 SQVTM, CDR2 ANQGSEA. With 8 bases removed from V and 3 bases from J, the gap between germline ends came to 19 bases. The DNA for the CDR3 is TGCAGCATTCACCCCGACAAATTACACTATGGCTACACCTTC. Its translation is CSIHPDKLHYGYTF.

Details on this clonotype: A much larger clone lies one base from this, so it may be a read error. The rearrangement links TRBV7-9 to TRBJ1-1; D gene uncertain. The V end lost 9 bases, the J end lost 1 base, and 18 bases lay between the germline ends. In germline, CDR1 is SEHNR, CDR2 FQNEAQ (reference sequence). This CDR3 has 15 residues. CDR3 loop: CARSNVVQWNTEAFF. CDR3 DNA sequence: TGTGCCAGAAGCAACGTAGTACAGTGGAACACTGAAGCTTTCTTT.

As concerns this clonotype: One end of the junction does not line up with germline, which may come from a read error. The chain is built from TRBV11-2 and TRBJ1-2; TRBD1 matches at 8 bases. The CDR3 length is 14 residues. The germline gives CDR1 SGHAT, CDR2 FQNNGV. CDR3 amino acids: CARSPTGGTYDYTF. In DNA, the CDR3 is TGTGCCAGGAGCCCCACAGGGGGTACCTATGACTACACCTTC.

Points on this clonotype: At one end the junction does not follow the germline gene, possibly because of a read error. The chain employs TRBV11-2 and TRBJ2-5; D possibly matches TRBD1 or TRBD2 (5 bases each). The CDR3 is 15 amino acids. Germline values: CDR1 SGHAT, CDR2 FQNNGV. The CDR3: CASRPGTVGQENQYF. The CDR3 DNA sequence: TGTGCCAGCAGGCCGGGGACCGTTGGGCAAGAGAACCAGTACTTC.

Of note for this clonotype: Since no conserved phenylalanine or tryptophan closes the CDR3, a read error is the likely cause. The limits of the CDR3 on the DNA are not certain, so only TCRdb's listed CDR3 is given. The rearrangement uses TRBV5-5 and TRBJ2-3. 16 amino acids form the CDR3, both terminal residues included. Per germline, CDR1 SGHKS and CDR2 YYEKEE (reference sequence). This CDR3 is CASSLTQAEGTDTHYL.

Worth noting for this clonotype: One end of the junction is discordant with germline, which a read error may explain. The chain joins TRBV4-2 to TRBJ2-7, with TRBD1 identical over 8 bases. Germline-derived CDR1 and CDR2 are LGHNA and YNFKEQ. The CDR3 extends over 14 amino acids. The CDR3 reads CANSQGQGLYELYF. In DNA form, the CDR3 reads TGTGCCAATAGCCAAGGACAGGGTCTCTACGAGCTGTACTTC.

This clonotype has just a few counts. This chain uses TRBV11-1 with TRBJ2-2; the D gene is possibly TRBD1 (5 bases). V was trimmed by 4 bases and J by 5 bases, leaving 11 bases between them. The CDR3 is made up of 14 amino acids. The germline V gene encodes CDR1 SGHAT and CDR2 FQDESV (reference sequence). CDR3 DNA: TGTGCCAGCAGCTGGGGCATAGGGACCGGGGAGCTGTTTTTT. It encodes CASSWGIGTGELFF.

The chain combines TRBV29-1 with TRBJ2-4; D is unresolved. V gave up 7 bases and J gave up 3 bases, with 16 bases separating them. The CDR3 is 14 amino acids. Germline CDR1 SQVTM, CDR2 ANQGSEA. CDR3 coding DNA: TGCAGCGGGACGCACGGAGAAGGCAAAAACATTCAGTACTTC. Translating it yields CSGTHGEGKNIQYF.